The clone carrying this T cell receptor (beta chain) was seen ten or more times. The data derive from a study of T cells of healthy individuals. One entry per CDR3 protein, called by TCRdb with MiXCR from the 5' RACE reads. The table includes some 41,000 distinct CDR3 sequences, 4% to 5.5% detected once. Germline loops: CDR1 SGHRS, CDR2 YFSETQ. V lost 3 bases and J lost 2, with 9 bases in between. The length of the CDR3 is 13 residues. The TCR comes from a human donor in good health. The chain links TRBV5-1 to TRBJ2-7, with D perhaps TRBD1 or TRBD2 (5 bases each). The CDR3 protein is CASSWDGTYEQYF. Here the CDR3 DNA reads TGCGCCAGCAGCTGGGACGGAACCTACGAGCAGTACTTC.